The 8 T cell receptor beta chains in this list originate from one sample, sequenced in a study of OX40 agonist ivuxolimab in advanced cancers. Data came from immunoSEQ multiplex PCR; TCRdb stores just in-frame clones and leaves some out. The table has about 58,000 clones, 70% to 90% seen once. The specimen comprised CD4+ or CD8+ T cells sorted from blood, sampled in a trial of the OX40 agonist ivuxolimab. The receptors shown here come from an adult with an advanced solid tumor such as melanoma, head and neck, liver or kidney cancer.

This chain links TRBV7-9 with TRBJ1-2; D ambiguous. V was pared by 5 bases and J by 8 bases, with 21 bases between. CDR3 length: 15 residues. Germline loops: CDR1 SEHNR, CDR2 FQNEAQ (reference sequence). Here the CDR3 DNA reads TGTGCCAGCAGCCTCCAGAGAGGCGGCGCTGAAGGCTACACCTTC. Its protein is CASSLQRGGAEGYTF.

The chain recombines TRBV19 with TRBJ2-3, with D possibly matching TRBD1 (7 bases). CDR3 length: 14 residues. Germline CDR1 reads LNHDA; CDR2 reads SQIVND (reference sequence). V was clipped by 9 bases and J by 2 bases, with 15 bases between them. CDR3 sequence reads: CASQGGGPTDTQYF. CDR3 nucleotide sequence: TGTGCCAGCCAGGGGGGCGGACCCACAGATACGCAGTATTTT.

The CDR3 is CASSERLGVRVEEQFF. DNA of the CDR3: TGTGCCAGCAGTGAACGCCTTGGGGTAAGGGTGGAAGAGCAGTTCTTC. The chain has TRBV6-1 and TRBJ2-1; D not certain. The CDR3 contains 16 residues. The germline V and J ends were trimmed by 2 bases and 10 bases, with 21 bases remaining between them. Germline V lookup: CDR1 MNHNS, CDR2 SASEGT.

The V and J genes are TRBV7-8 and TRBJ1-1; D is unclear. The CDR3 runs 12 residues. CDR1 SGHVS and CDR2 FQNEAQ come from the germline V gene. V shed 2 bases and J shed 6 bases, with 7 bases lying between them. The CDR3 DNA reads TGTGCCAGCAGCTTACTAGGGCCTGAAGCTTTCTTT. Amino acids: CASSLLGPEAFF. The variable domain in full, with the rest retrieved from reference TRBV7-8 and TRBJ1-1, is GAGVSQSPRYKVAKRGQDVALRCDPISGHVSLFWYQQALGQGPEFLTYFQNEAQLDKSGLPSDRFFAERPEGSVSTLKIQRTQQEDSAVYLCASSLLGPEAFFGQGTRLTVV.

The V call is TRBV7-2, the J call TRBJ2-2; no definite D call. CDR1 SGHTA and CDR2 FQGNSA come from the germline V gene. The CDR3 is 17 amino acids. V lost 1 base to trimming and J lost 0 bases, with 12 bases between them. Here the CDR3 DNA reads TGTGCCAGCAGCTTAGTAGGGTGGGGATCGAACACCGGGGAGCTGTTTTTT. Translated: CASSLVGWGSNTGELFF.

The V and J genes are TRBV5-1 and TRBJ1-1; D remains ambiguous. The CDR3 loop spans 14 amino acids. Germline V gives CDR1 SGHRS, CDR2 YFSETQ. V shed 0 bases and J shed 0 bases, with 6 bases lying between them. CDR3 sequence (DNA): TGCGCCAGCAGCTTGGTGGGCATGAACACTGAAGCTTTCTTT. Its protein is CASSLVGMNTEAFF.

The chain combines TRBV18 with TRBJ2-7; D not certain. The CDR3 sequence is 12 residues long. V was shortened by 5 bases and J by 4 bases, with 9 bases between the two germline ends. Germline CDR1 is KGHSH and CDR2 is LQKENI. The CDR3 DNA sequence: TGTGCCAGCTCAACTCTTCAATACGAGCAGTACTTC. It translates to CASSTLQYEQYF.

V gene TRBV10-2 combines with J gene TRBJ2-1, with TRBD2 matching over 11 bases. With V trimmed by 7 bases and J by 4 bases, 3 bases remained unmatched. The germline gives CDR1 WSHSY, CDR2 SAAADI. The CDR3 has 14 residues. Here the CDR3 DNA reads TGCGCCAGCAAAACTAGCGGGAGTTACAATGAGCAGTTCTTC. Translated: CASKTSGSYNEQFF.